This TCR beta chain appears in the sequencing data of a study of T-cell reconstitution after alpha-beta-depleted transplantation in children. The TCRbeta library was prepared with unique molecular identifiers. TCRdb re-called the PCR reads with MiXCR, one entry per CDR3 protein. The sample lists hundreds of thousands of distinct CDR3 sequences; around a sixth were seen once. Trimming left V 3 bases short and J 2 bases short, with 11 bases between. This CDR3 is 16 amino acids long. Germline V gives CDR1 LNHNV, CDR2 YYDKDF (reference sequence). The chain is built from TRBV15 and TRBJ2-6, with TRBD2 as a possible D gene (5 bases). This clonotype originated in a human donor who donated a stem cell graft to a child with acute myeloid leukemia. Sample: PBMCs from the stem cell graft donor, taken from the stem cell graft. CDR3 DNA: TGTGCCACCAGCAGGGGGTCACTAGCTGGGGCCAACGTCCTGACTTTC. It encodes CATSRGSLAGANVLTF.